Presented here are 20 T cell receptor beta chains from one specimen sequenced in a study of OX40 agonist ivuxolimab in advanced cancers. Sequencing used immunoSEQ multiplex PCR; TCRdb keeps in-frame clones, though not all of them. Of approximately 82,000 clones in the sample, around four fifths were seen once. The specimen was CD4+ or CD8+ T cells sorted from blood, collected in a trial of the OX40 agonist ivuxolimab. The receptors stem from an adult with an advanced solid tumor such as melanoma, head and neck, liver or kidney cancer.

This rearrangement joins TRBV10-2 to TRBJ2-7, with TRBD2 matching over 7 bases. This CDR3 region has 15 residues. Germline CDR1 and CDR2: WSHSY and SAAADI. With 7 bases clipped from V and 0 bases from J, the junction kept 9 bases outside the gene matches. The CDR3 DNA reads as TGCGCCAGCAATCCAGCGGGAATGCCCTCCTACGAGCAGTACTTC. The encoded protein is CASNPAGMPSYEQYF.

The genes are TRBV5-4 and TRBJ2-1; no definite D call. This CDR3 is 15 amino acids long. Trimming left V 4 bases short and J 2 bases short, with 13 bases between. Germline V lookup: CDR1 SGHNT, CDR2 YYREEE (reference sequence). In nucleotides, the CDR3 is TGTGCCAGCAGCCATCCTGCGAAACCCTACAATGAGCAGTTCTTC. Protein: CASSHPAKPYNEQFF.

V gene TRBV7-7 combines with J gene TRBJ2-1; 7 positions agree with TRBD2. The CDR3 totals 15 residues. In germline, CDR1 is SSHAT, CDR2 FNYEAQ (reference sequence). J lost 7 bases, V lost 1 base, and 7 bases had no gene match. CDR3 residues: CASSLGGRGWNEQFF. The CDR3 bases are TGTGCCAGCAGCTTAGGGGGGAGGGGATGGAATGAGCAGTTCTTC.

This clone appeared once. The chain has TRBV19 and TRBJ2-5; 11 nucleotides match TRBD1. Germline V gene lookup returns CDR1 LNHDA and CDR2 SQIVND (reference sequence). With V trimmed by 5 bases and J by 5 bases, 7 bases remained unmatched. The CDR3 length is 15 residues. This CDR3 reads CASSSRTGGVETQYF. The CDR3 DNA follows: TGTGCCAGTAGTTCCCGGACAGGGGGCGTGGAGACCCAGTACTTC.

The genes are TRBV7-8 and TRBJ1-5, with D uncertain. From germline, CDR1 is SGHVS and CDR2 FQNEAQ. The CDR3 loop spans 18 amino acids. The ends were cut back, 2 bases at V and 0 bases at J, with 17 bases in the middle. The CDR3 sequence is CASSLTQVGLYSNQPQHF. CDR3 coding DNA: TGTGCCAGCAGCTTAACCCAGGTCGGTCTCTATAGCAATCAGCCCCAGCATTTT.

The V call is TRBV28, the J call TRBJ1-2; the match to TRBD1 covers 8 bases. After removal of 5 bases from V and 0 bases from J, the junction contained 8 bases not matched to a gene. Germline V gene lookup returns CDR1 MDHEN and CDR2 SYDVKM. The CDR3 extends over 16 amino acids. Here the CDR3 reads CASSIPDRGANYGYTF. The CDR3 region has the DNA TGTGCCAGCAGTATCCCTGACAGGGGAGCTAACTATGGCTACACCTTC.

The chain is built from TRBV25-1 and TRBJ1-1, with D unresolved. Germline V lookup: CDR1 MGHDK, CDR2 SYGVNS. Deletions cut 5 bases from V and 8 bases from J, with 15 bases between. The CDR3 contains 13 residues. Here the CDR3 reads CASSLLAAGEAFF. The CDR3 DNA is TGTGCCAGCAGTCTCCTCGCGGCAGGAGAAGCTTTCTTT.

This rearrangement joins TRBV19 to TRBJ1-6, with 9 bases fitting TRBD1. The CDR3 has 14 amino acids. Germline trimming cut 6 bases from V and 8 bases from J; bases unmatched to any gene: 5. Germline CDR1 and CDR2: LNHDA and SQIVND (reference sequence). CDR3 sequence (DNA): TGTGCCAGTAGACTCAGGACAGGGGATTCACCCCTCCACTTT. Its protein is CASRLRTGDSPLHF.

The gene calls are TRBV19 and TRBJ2-7; 9 positions match TRBD1. CDR1 is LNHDA, CDR2 SQIVND, per germline (reference sequence). This CDR3 contains 16 residues. V was clipped by 0 bases and J by 5 bases; unmatched bases: 8. The CDR3 region is CASSIDTGGATNEQYF. CDR3 nucleotide sequence: TGTGCCAGTAGTATAGACACAGGGGGCGCAACAAACGAGCAGTACTTC.

The chain couples TRBV5-1 to TRBJ1-2; 8 bases match TRBD1. The length of the CDR3 is 15 residues. V shed 0 bases, J shed 7 bases, and the junction held 8 bases outside the gene matches. Germline values: CDR1 SGHRS, CDR2 YFSETQ. The CDR3 protein is CASSLEPGGAGGYTF. CDR3 bases: TGCGCCAGCAGCTTGGAACCAGGGGGCGCGGGTGGCTACACCTTC.

The chain recombines TRBV5-4 with TRBJ2-1; D gene ambiguous. The germline V gene encodes CDR1 SGHNT and CDR2 YYREEE (reference sequence). This CDR3 has 12 residues. V lost 4 bases and J 7 bases, leaving 9 bases between the germline ends. CDR3 residues: CASSPGPNEQFF. Here the CDR3 DNA reads TGTGCCAGCAGCCCCGGTCCGAATGAGCAGTTCTTC.

This rearrangement joins TRBV4-1 to TRBJ2-5; the match to TRBD1 covers 8 bases. This CDR3 region has 14 residues. The junction had 6 bases not matched to a gene; V was cut back by 4 bases and J by 5 bases. Germline V gives CDR1 MGHRA, CDR2 YSYEKL. Written as DNA, the CDR3 is TGCGCCAGCAGCCGACAGGGGTTGGGCGAGACCCAGTACTTC. Encoded protein: CASSRQGLGETQYF.

In this sample, this clone turned up a few times. The rearrangement links TRBV6-1 to TRBJ1-2, with D tentatively TRBD1 (6 bases). The CDR3 extends over 15 amino acids. Between the trimmed V and J ends, which lost 2 bases and 3 bases, there was a span of 13 bases. Germline assignment: CDR1 MNHNS and CDR2 SASEGT. The CDR3: CASSEPLYRDYGYTF. The CDR3 nucleotides are TGTGCCAGCAGTGAACCCCTTTACAGGGACTATGGCTACACCTTC.

The rearrangement joins TRBV6-5 to TRBJ2-5, with D uncertain. The J call could be wrong; TRBJ2-7 is a better fit for the DNA end. This CDR3 has 13 residues. Per germline, CDR1 MNHEY and CDR2 SVGAGI. The CDR3 sequence: CASSTQTEYEQYF. The CDR3 nucleotides are TGTGCCAGCAGTACACAGACGGAGTACGAGCAGTACTTC.

As to this clone: The germline gene is not matched at one end of the junction; a read error may be the cause. The sample carries other DNA sequences with the same CDR3. This chain connects TRBV19 to TRBJ1-6; D gene ambiguous. CDR3 size: 15 residues. Germline V gene lookup returns CDR1 LNHDA and CDR2 SQIVND (reference sequence). CDR3 amino acids: CASLPRAAYNSPLHF. The CDR3 coding sequence is TGCGCCAGCCTCCCCCGGGCCGCCTATAATTCACCCCTCCACTTT.

The V and J genes are TRBV6-1 and TRBJ1-1; no definite D call. Germline CDR1 and CDR2: MNHNS and SASEGT. V lost 6 bases, J lost 1 base, and 12 bases lay in between. The length of the CDR3 is 14 residues. The CDR3 spells CASRLHSRNTEAFF. CDR3 coding DNA: TGTGCCAGCAGACTCCACTCGAGGAACACTGAAGCTTTCTTT.

The chain uses TRBV18 and TRBJ2-1; perhaps TRBD2 as D (5 bases). Per germline, CDR1 KGHSH and CDR2 LQKENI. This CDR3 has 15 amino acids. Trimming pared 2 bases from V and 4 bases from J, leaving 12 bases between. CDR3 coding DNA: TGTGCCAGCTCACCATTTGGAGGCCGATACAATGAGCAGTTCTTC. It is translated as CASSPFGGRYNEQFF. The full variable domain, its missing parts supplied by reference TRBV18 and TRBJ2-1, is NAGVMQNPRHLVRRRGQEARLRCSPMKGHSHVYWYRQLPEEGLKFMVYLQKENIIDESGMPKERFSAEFPKEGPSILRIQQVVRGDSAAYFCASSPFGGRYNEQFFGPGTRLTVL.

V and J are TRBV18 and TRBJ1-4, with 7 bases matching TRBD1. V dropped 3 bases and J dropped 5; count of bases not matched to a gene: 6. The CDR3 loop spans 15 amino acids. Germline V gives CDR1 KGHSH, CDR2 LQKENI. CDR3 coding DNA: TGTGCCAGCTCACCCTCCGGGACAGTGAATGAAAAACTGTTTTTT. This encodes CASSPSGTVNEKLFF.

The gene calls are TRBV5-6 and TRBJ1-5, with no clear D. Germline V gene data show CDR1 as SGHDT and CDR2 as YYEEEE. The CDR3 contains 14 residues. V gave up 2 bases and J gave up 6 bases, with 12 bases separating them. DNA of the CDR3: TGTGCCAGCAGCTTACAGTCAGCCAGTCAGCCCCAGCATTTT. Protein sequence: CASSLQSASQPQHF.

The gene calls are TRBV15 and TRBJ2-7; weak D call: TRBD1 (5 bases). From germline, CDR1 is LNHNV and CDR2 YYDKDF (reference sequence). Trimming stripped 0 bases from V and 7 bases from J, with 16 bases between. CDR3 length equals 15 residues. This CDR3 is CATSRDRGTFEEQYF. The CDR3, as DNA: TGTGCCACCAGCAGAGATAGGGGCACCTTCGAGGAGCAGTACTTC.